The T cell receptor (beta chain) under discussion was sequenced for a study of T cell repertoires in cytomegalovirus infection. Study as a whole: In public TCR beta signatures, there were indications of both CMV infection and matching HLA type.

TCRdb used MiXCR to reprocess the reads, holding one entry per CDR3 protein. The repertoire includes approximately 71,000 distinct CDR3 sequences, just under 4% of them detected once, and around a fifth sits in the top ten. Study-level points and caveats: Based on cumulative public TCR beta family frequency, carriers of CMV plus the relevant HLA were identified. In two of eight donors, the top clonotype was HLA-C-restricted CMV-specific.

There are 16 residues in the CDR3. The germline gives CDR1 SGHVS, CDR2 FQNEAQ. Trimming pared 1 base from V and 2 bases from J, leaving 12 bases between. This clonotype has ten or more counts. Its antigen is unidentified. Sequenced sample: PBMCs. This rearrangement joins TRBV7-8 to TRBJ2-1, with D perhaps TRBD1 (6 bases). The clonotype comes from a human donor in good health (CMV status not recorded). Some clones in this sample may be carry-over from other donors' samples. The DNA for the CDR3 is TGTGCCAGCAGCTTAGGGGGGCGGAGTGCCTACAATGAGCAGTTCTTC. This encodes CASSLGGRSAYNEQFF.